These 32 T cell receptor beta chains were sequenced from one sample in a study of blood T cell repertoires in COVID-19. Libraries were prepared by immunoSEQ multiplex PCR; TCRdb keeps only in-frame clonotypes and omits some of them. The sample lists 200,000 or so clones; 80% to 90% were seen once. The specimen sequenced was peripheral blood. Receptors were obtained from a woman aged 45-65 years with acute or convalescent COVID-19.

The CDR3 here is CASSLELGGGSPLHF. The CDR3, as DNA: TGTGCCAGCAGCTTAGAGCTCGGGGGAGGGTCACCCCTCCACTTT. The chain employs TRBV7-2 and TRBJ1-6; D possibly corresponds to TRBD1 (5 bases). V lost 1 base and J lost 10, with 14 bases in between. The CDR3 spans 15 residues. Germline V gene sequence: CDR1 SGHTA, CDR2 FQGNSA.

The CDR3 coding sequence is TGTGCCAGTAATAGGCAGGGGCCCTACGAGCAGTACTTC. Translating gives CASNRQGPYEQYF. The chain carries TRBV19 and TRBJ2-7, with D possibly TRBD1 on 6 matching bases. The CDR3 contains 13 residues. Germline assignment: CDR1 LNHDA and CDR2 SQIVND (reference sequence). V was trimmed by 7 bases and J by 2 bases, leaving 12 bases between them.

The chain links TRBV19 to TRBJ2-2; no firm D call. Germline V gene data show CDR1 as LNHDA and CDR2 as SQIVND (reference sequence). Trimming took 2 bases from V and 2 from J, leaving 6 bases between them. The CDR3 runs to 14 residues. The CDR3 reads CASSIRENTGELFF. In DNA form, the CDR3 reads TGTGCCAGTAGTATAAGAGAAAACACCGGGGAGCTGTTTTTT.

CDR3 DNA sequence: TGCGCCAGCAGCTTGGATTTCCAGGGGGCAGCTGGAAACACCATATATTTT. As protein: CASSLDFQGAAGNTIYF. V usage is TRBV5-1 and J usage is TRBJ1-3; 8 bases align to TRBD1. This CDR3 has 17 amino acids. Per the germline V gene, CDR1 is SGHRS and CDR2 is YFSETQ. V lost 0 bases, J lost 2 bases, and 7 bases stayed unmatched.

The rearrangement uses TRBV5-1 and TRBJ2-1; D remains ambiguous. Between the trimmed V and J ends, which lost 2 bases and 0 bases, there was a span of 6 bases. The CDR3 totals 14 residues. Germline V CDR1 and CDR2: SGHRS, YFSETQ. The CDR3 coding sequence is TGCGCCAGCAGCTTCCGGAGCTCCTACAATGAGCAGTTCTTC. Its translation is CASSFRSSYNEQFF.

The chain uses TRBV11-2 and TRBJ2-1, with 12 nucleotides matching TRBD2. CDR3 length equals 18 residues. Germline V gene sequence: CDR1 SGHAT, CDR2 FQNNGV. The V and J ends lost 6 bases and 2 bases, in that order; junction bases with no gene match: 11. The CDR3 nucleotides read TGTGCCAGCAGAGGACTAGCGGGATTACCGACTGCCTACAATGAGCAGTTCTTC. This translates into CASRGLAGLPTAYNEQFF.

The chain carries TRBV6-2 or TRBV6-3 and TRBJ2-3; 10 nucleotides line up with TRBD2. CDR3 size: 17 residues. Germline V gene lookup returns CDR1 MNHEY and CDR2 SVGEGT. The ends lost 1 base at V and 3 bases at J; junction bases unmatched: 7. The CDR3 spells CASSYWNTSGITDTQYF. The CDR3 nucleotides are TGTGCCAGCAGTTACTGGAATACTAGCGGGATTACAGATACGCAGTATTTT.

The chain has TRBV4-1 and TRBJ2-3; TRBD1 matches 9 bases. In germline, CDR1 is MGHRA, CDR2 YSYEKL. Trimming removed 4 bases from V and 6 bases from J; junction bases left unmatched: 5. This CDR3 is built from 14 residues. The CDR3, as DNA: TGCGCCAGCAGCCCGACAGGGGGGTGGGATACGCAGTATTTT. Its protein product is CASSPTGGWDTQYF.

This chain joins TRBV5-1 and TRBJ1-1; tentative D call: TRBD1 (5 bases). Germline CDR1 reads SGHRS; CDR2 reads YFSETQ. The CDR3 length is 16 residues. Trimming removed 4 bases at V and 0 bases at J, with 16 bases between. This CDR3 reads CASSNGFGGLNTEAFF. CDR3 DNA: TGCGCCAGCAGCAATGGATTTGGGGGGTTGAACACTGAAGCTTTCTTT.

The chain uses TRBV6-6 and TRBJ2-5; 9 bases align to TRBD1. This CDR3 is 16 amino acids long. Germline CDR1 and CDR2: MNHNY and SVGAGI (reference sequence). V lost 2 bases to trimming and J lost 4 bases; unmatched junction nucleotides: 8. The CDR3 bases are TGTGCCAGCAGTTACGGAGACAGGGGGGCCAGAGAGACCCAGTACTTC. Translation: CASSYGDRGARETQYF.

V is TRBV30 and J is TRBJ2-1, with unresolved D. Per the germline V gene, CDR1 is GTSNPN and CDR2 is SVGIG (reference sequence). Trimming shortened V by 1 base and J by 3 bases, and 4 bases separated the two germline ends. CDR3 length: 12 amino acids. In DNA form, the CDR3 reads TGTGCCTGGAGTGGCTACTACAATGAGCAGTTCTTC. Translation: CAWSGYYNEQFF.

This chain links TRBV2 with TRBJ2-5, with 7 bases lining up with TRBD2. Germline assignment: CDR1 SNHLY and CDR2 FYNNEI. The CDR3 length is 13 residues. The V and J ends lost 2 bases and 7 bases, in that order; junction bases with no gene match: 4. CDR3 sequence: CASSEWREPTQYF. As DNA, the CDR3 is TGTGCCAGCAGTGAATGGCGGGAGCCGACCCAGTACTTC.

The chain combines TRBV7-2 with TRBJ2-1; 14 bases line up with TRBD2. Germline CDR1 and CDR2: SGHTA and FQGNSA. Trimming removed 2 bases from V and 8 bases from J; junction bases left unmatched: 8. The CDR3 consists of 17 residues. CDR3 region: CASSLFPGLAGEDEQFF. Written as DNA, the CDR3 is TGTGCCAGCAGCTTATTCCCGGGACTAGCGGGAGAGGATGAGCAGTTCTTC.

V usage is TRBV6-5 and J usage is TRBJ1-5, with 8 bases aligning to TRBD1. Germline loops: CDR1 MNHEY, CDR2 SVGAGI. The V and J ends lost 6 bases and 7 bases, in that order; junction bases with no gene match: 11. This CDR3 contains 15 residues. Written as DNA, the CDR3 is TGTGCCAGCAGAAAGTCACAGGGGGTAGCCCAGCCCCAGCATTTT. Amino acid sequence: CASRKSQGVAQPQHF.

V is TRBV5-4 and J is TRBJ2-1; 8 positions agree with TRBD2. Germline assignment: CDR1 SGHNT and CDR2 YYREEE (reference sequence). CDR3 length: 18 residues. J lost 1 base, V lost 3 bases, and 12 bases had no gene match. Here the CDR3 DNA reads TGTGCCAGCAGCTCCGCGGGCAGCGGGAGTCGTTCCTACAATGAGCAGTTCTTC. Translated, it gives CASSSAGSGSRSYNEQFF. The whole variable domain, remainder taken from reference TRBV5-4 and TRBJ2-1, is ETGVTQSPTHLIKTRGQQVTLRCSSQSGHNTVSWYQQALGQGPQFIFQYYREEENGRGNFPPRFSGLQFPNYSSELNVNALELDDSALYLCASSSAGSGSRSYNEQFFGPGTRLTVL.

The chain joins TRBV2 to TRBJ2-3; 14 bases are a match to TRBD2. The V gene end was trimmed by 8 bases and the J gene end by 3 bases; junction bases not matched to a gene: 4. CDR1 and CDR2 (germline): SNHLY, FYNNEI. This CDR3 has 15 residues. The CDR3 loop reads CASGGTSGGTDTQYF. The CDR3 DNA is TGTGCCAGCGGCGGGACTAGCGGGGGTACAGATACGCAGTATTTT. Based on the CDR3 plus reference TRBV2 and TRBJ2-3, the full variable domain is EPEVTQTPSHQVTQMGQEVILRCVPISNHLYFYWYRQILGQKVEFLVSFYNNEISEKSEIFDDQFSVERPDGSNFTLKIRSTKLEDSAMYFCASGGTSGGTDTQYFGPGTRLTVL.

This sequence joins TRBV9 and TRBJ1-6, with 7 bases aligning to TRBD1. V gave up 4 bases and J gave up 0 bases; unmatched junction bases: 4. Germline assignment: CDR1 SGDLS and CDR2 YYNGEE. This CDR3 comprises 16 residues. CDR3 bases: TGTGCCAGCAGCCCCAACAGGGGCTCCTATAATTCACCCCTCCACTTT. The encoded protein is CASSPNRGSYNSPLHF.

CDR3 nucleotides: TGTGCCAGCAGTTACCGGACTAGCGGGGGCTACGAGCAGTACTTC. It encodes CASSYRTSGGYEQYF. The chain combines TRBV6-5 with TRBJ2-7, with 13 positions matching TRBD2. CDR1 is MNHEY and CDR2 is SVGAGI in the germline V gene. V lost 2 bases, J lost 3 bases, and 1 base stayed unmatched. The CDR3 is made up of 15 amino acids.

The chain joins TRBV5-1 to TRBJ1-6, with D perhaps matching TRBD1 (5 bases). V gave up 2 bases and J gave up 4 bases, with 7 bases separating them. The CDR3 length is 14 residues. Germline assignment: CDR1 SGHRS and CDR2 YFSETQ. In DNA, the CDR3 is TGCGCCAGCAGCTTCGACAGTTATAATTCACCCCTCCACTTT. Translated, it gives CASSFDSYNSPLHF.

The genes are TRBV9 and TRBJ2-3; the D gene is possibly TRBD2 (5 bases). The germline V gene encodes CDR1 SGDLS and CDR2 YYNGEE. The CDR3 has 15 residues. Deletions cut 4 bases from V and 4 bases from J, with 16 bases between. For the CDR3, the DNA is TGTGCCAGCAGCCCCCGAAGCGCGGGCGCAGATACGCAGTATTTT. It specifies CASSPRSAGADTQYF.

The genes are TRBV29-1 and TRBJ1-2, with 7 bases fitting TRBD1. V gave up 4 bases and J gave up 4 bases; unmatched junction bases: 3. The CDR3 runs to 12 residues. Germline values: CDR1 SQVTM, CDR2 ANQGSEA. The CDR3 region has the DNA TGCAGCGTTGGGGGACAGAGCTATGGCTACACCTTC. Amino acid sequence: CSVGGQSYGYTF.

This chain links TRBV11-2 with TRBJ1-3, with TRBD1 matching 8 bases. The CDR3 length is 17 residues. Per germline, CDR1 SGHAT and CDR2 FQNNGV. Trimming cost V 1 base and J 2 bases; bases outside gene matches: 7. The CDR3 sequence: CASSLGSGGIPGNTIYF. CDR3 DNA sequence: TGTGCCAGCAGCTTAGGGTCAGGGGGCATACCTGGAAACACCATATATTTT.

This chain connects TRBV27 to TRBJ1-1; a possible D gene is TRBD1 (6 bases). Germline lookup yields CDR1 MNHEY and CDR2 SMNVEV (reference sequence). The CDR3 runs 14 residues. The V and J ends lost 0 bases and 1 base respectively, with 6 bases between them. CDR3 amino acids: CASSLSRGNTEAFF. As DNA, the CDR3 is TGTGCCAGCAGTTTATCCAGGGGGAACACTGAAGCTTTCTTT.

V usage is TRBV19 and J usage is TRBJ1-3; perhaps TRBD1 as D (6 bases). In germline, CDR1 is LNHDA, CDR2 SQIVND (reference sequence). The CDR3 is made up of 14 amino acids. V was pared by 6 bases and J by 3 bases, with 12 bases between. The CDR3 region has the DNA TGTGCCAGTAGCGAGCAGGGGAGTGGAAACACCATATATTTT. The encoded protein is CASSEQGSGNTIYF.

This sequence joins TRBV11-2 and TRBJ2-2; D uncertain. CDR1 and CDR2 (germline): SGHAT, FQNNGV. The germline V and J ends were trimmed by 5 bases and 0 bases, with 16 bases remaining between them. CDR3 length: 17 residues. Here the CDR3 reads CASSPGALKSNTGELFF. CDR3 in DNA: TGTGCCAGCAGCCCCGGAGCTTTAAAGTCGAACACCGGGGAGCTGTTTTTT.

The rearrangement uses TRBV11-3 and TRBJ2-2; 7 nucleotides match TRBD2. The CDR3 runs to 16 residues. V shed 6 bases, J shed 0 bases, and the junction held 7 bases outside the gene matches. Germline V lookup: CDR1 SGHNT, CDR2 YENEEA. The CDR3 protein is CASSQIAGSNTGELFF. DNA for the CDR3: TGTGCCAGCAGTCAAATAGCGGGTTCGAACACCGGGGAGCTGTTTTTT.

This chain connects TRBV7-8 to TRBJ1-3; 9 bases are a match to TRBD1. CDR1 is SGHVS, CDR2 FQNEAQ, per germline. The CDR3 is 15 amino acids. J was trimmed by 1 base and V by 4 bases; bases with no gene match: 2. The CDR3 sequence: CASSSDRGSGNTIYF. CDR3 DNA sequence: TGTGCCAGCAGCTCGGACAGGGGATCTGGAAACACCATATATTTT. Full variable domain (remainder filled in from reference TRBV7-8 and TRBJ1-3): GAGVSQSPRYKVAKRGQDVALRCDPISGHVSLFWYQQALGQGPEFLTYFQNEAQLDKSGLPSDRFFAERPEGSVSTLKIQRTQQEDSAVYLCASSSDRGSGNTIYFGEGSWLTVV.

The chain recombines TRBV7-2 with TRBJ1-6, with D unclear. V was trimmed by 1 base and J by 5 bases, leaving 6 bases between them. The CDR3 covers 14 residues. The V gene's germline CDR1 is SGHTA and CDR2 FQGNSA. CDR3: CASSLVQNNSPLHF. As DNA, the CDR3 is TGTGCCAGCAGCTTAGTTCAGAATAATTCACCCCTCCACTTT.

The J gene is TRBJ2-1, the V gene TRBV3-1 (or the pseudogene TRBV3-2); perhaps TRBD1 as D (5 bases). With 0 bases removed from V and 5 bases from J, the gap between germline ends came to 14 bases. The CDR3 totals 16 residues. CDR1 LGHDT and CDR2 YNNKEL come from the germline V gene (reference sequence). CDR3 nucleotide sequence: TGTGCCAGCAGCCAAGATGGGGCTGCCGGTCACAATGAGCAGTTCTTC. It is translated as CASSQDGAAGHNEQFF.

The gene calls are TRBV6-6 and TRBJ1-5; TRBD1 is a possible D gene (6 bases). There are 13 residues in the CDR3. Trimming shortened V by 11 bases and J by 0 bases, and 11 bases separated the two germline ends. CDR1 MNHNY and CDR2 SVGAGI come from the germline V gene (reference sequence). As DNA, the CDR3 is TGTGCCTCTCGGGGGGCTAGCAATCAGCCCCAGCATTTT. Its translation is CASRGASNQPQHF.

CDR3 DNA: TGTGCCACCAGGGGACAGGGCACAGATACGCAGTATTTT. This encodes CATRGQGTDTQYF. The genes are TRBV24-1 and TRBJ2-3; 8 bases align to TRBD1. Unmatched junction bases numbered 0, after V lost 7 bases and J lost 1 base. Germline V gene sequence: CDR1 KGHDR, CDR2 SFDVKD. The length of the CDR3 is 13 residues.

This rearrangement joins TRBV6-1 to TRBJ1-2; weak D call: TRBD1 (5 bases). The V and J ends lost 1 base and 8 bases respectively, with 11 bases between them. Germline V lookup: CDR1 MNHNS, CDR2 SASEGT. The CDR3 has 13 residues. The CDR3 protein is CASSEEGTRGYTF. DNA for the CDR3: TGTGCCAGCAGTGAAGAGGGGACTAGGGGCTACACCTTC.